Included here is one TCR beta chain sequence, with context. Additional DNA sequences in this sample encode the identical CDR3. TCRdb's table, derived via immunoSEQ multiplex PCR, lists solely in-frame clones and lacks some. The profile covers 600,000 or so clones, with 85% to 95% appearing a single time and approximately 0.11% taken by the ten largest. Terminally differentiated effector memory CD45RA+ cells were excluded from the naive CD8 cells, which were CD45RO-negative and positively selected for CCR7. This sample is drawn from a study of shared clonotypes between healthy human individuals. Germline CDR1 reads SNHLY; CDR2 reads FYNNEI. Trimming left V 4 bases short and J 3 bases short, with 7 bases between. The CDR3 contains 13 residues.

This TCR was recovered from a woman between 25 and 40 years old in good health. Source material: naive CD8+ T cells sorted from blood. The rearrangement joins TRBV2 to TRBJ1-5, with D perhaps matching TRBD1 (5 bases). The CDR3 sequence is CASSGGANQPQHF. The CDR3 DNA follows: TGTGCCAGCAGTGGAGGGGCCAATCAGCCCCAGCATTTT. The complete variable domain, with remaining parts taken from reference TRBV2 and TRBJ1-5, reads EPEVTQTPSHQVTQMGQEVILRCVPISNHLYFYWYRQILGQKVEFLVSFYNNEISEKSEIFDDQFSVERPDGSNFTLKIRSTKLEDSAMYFCASSGGANQPQHFGDGTRLSIL.